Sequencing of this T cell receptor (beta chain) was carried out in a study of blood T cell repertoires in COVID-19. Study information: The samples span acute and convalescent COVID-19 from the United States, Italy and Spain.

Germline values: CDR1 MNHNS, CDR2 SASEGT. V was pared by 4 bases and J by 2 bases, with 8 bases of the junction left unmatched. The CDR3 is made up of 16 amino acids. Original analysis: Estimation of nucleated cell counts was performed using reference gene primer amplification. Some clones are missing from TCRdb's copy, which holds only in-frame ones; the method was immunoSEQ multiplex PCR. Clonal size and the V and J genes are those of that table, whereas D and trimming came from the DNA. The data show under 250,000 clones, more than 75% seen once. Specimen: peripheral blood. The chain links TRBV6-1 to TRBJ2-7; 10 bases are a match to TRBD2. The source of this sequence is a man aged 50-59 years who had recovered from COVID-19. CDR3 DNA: TGTGCCAGCAGTGGAGGGGGACTAGCGAGAACCTACGAGCAGTACTTC. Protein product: CASSGGGLARTYEQYF.